This T cell receptor (beta chain) was sequenced during a study of a mutant IDH1 vaccine in newly diagnosed glioma. Study details: Averaging 40.4 years of age, treated patients were 62.5% male and 37.5% female. It was radiotherapy, temozolomide, or both that patients received previously, with most receiving both. Overall study results and limits: There seemed to be no relation between pseudoprogression and changes in top peripheral T cell clonotypes.

Time point denoted: week 5, during vaccination. Alongside topical imiquimod, each dose of vaccine comprised 300 ug of mutant IDH1 20-mer peptide. The table lists this clone with a few counts. Its antigen remains unidentified. This CDR3 is 13 amino acids long. CDR1 MDHEN and CDR2 SYDVKM come from the germline V gene. V was cut by 6 bases and J by 4 bases, with 12 bases left in between. This table comes from immunoSEQ multiplex PCR, and its TCRdb copy is limited to in-frame clones, with some not included. The table includes over 50,000 clones, around 90% detected once. The receptor comes from a woman aged 35 to 49 with glioma. The chain couples TRBV28 to TRBJ1-2, with no clear D. The source was PBMCs, collected from a glioma patient whose treatment included an IDH1 peptide vaccine. Here the CDR3 DNA reads TGTGCCAGCAGCTTACAGCCCGCCTATGGCTACACCTTC. This sequence encodes CASSLQPAYGYTF.